This TCR beta chain appears in the sequencing data of a study of shared clonotypes between healthy human individuals. Study overall: Plates per donor: three CD4 naive, three CD4 memory, two CD8 naive, one CD8 memory.

Only in-frame clones appear in the TCRdb table, and some are missing; sequencing was by immunoSEQ multiplex PCR. The sample includes over 2 million clones, 90% to 95% seen only once; the top ten take roughly 0.13%. Germline CDR1 and CDR2: SGHVS and FNYEAQ. Trimming stripped 5 bases from V and 1 base from J, with 11 bases between. The CDR3 is made up of 15 amino acids. This TCR was recovered from a young man in good health. Material for sequencing was naive CD4+ T cells sorted from blood. Sample subset: CD45RA+ positively selected. J is TRBJ2-2 and V is TRBV7-6; D might be TRBD1 or TRBD2, each matching 5 bases. The DNA of the CDR3 is TGTGCCAGCAGCCCCGGGACGGTGAACACCGGGGAGCTGTTTTTT. Protein product: CASSPGTVNTGELFF.